What follows describes a single T cell receptor (beta chain). Its antigen is still unknown. cDNA synthesis used the whole RNA isolate, giving expressed TCRB sequences. Generated by immunoSEQ multiplex PCR, the TCRdb table keeps only in-frame clones and is missing some. The table includes approximately 360,000 clones, over 10% detected once. The sample originates from a study of beta chain features in type 1 diabetes. The CDR3 is 13 residues long. Germline-derived CDR1 and CDR2 are KGHSH and LQKENI. V lost 4 bases to trimming and J lost 4 bases, with 10 bases between them. Points from the study as a whole: Moderate but significant shortening of TCRB CDR3s was recorded in all four CD4+ subsets from Type 1 diabetes patients.

This clonotype was sampled from a woman aged 18-29 years with type 1 diabetes. The chain is built from TRBV18 and TRBJ1-1; D unclear. Sample: naive CD4+ T cells from blood. The CDR3, as DNA: TGTGCCAGCTCACGAGGAGCGGTCACTGAAGCTTTCTTT. Translating gives CASSRGAVTEAFF.